The 14 T cell receptor beta chains listed next were all sequenced from one sample in a study of CD8 T cells in ankylosing spondylitis. TCRdb fed the 5' RACE reads into MiXCR, producing one record per CDR3 protein. The sample consists of 800,000 to 900,000 distinct CDR3 sequences, approximately 12% of them appearing once. Findings and caveats of the study: It appeared that ankylosing spondylitis blood was characterized by a TCR beta motif of roughly 8 highly homologous variants.

Their recognized antigens are unknown. Material for sequencing was blood, either unsorted or a sorted T cell fraction (not recorded which). These TCRs come from a male donor with ankylosing spondylitis.

The chain carries TRBV12-3 or TRBV12-4 and TRBJ1-3, with 7 bases matching TRBD1. The CDR3 sequence is 15 residues long. The J segment lost 1 base and the V segment lost 5 bases, leaving 5 bases of the junction unmatched. The CDR3 loop reads CASSRGQPSGNTIYF. The CDR3, as DNA: TGTGCCAGCAGTCGGGGACAGCCTTCTGGAAACACCATATATTTT.

The chain is built from TRBV7-8 and TRBJ2-1, with D uncertain. CDR3 length: 11 residues. CDR1 is SGHVS, CDR2 FQNEAQ, per germline. V lost 6 bases and J lost 10, with 10 bases in between. The chain's CDR3 is CASSWYGEQFF. The DNA of the CDR3 is TGTGCCAGCAGTTGGTACGGGGAGCAGTTCTTC.

This clonotype was found a few times. V usage is TRBV7-2 and J usage is TRBJ2-1; 14 nucleotides align to TRBD2. V lost 11 bases and J lost 9; bases outside the gene matches: 9. CDR1 is SGHTA and CDR2 is FQGNSA in the germline V gene. This CDR3 spans 14 amino acids. This CDR3 reads CAVPGLAGVGEQFF. The CDR3 bases are TGTGCCGTCCCGGGACTAGCGGGAGTAGGTGAGCAGTTCTTC.

The chain combines TRBV12-3 or TRBV12-4 with TRBJ1-1, with no clear D. The CDR3 runs to 12 residues. V was trimmed by 5 bases and J by 6 bases, leaving 10 bases between them. The CDR3: CASSIGEAEAFF. The CDR3, as DNA: TGTGCCAGCAGTATCGGGGAAGCTGAAGCTTTCTTT.

This clonotype came up a few times. V is TRBV5-1 and J is TRBJ2-1; TRBD2 aligns across 9 bases. V lost 4 bases and J lost 7; bases outside the gene matches: 12. The CDR3 extends over 16 amino acids. CDR1 is SGHRS and CDR2 is YFSETQ in the germline V gene. CDR3 region: CASSSWTSATANEQFF. For the CDR3, the DNA is TGCGCCAGCAGCAGCTGGACTAGCGCCACTGCAAATGAGCAGTTCTTC.

This clonotype came up many times. The gene calls are TRBV7-2 and TRBJ2-2; no firm D call. V lost 1 base, J lost 6 bases, and 3 bases lay in between. This CDR3 has 12 amino acids. CDR1 is SGHTA, CDR2 FQGNSA, per germline. CDR3 protein: CASSLVSGELFF. CDR3 DNA sequence: TGTGCCAGCAGCTTAGTTTCCGGGGAGCTGTTTTTT.

The rearrangement joins TRBV5-1 to TRBJ1-1, with 7 bases fitting TRBD1. CDR3 length: 13 residues. The germline CDR1 and CDR2 sequences are SGHRS and YFSETQ. Trimming at V came to 5 bases and at J to 7 bases, leaving 8 bases not matched to a gene. For the CDR3, the DNA is TGCGCCAGCAGATTTACAGGGGTTGGTGAAGCTTTCTTT. It is translated as CASRFTGVGEAFF.

In this sample, this clonotype turned up many times. The genes are TRBV5-1 and TRBJ2-1; TRBD1 agrees at 11 bases. The CDR3 extends over 14 amino acids. Germline CDR1 reads SGHRS; CDR2 reads YFSETQ. The J segment lost 8 bases and the V segment lost 4 bases, leaving 5 bases of the junction unmatched. The CDR3 here is CASSRGQGEDEQFF. For the CDR3, the DNA is TGCGCCAGCAGCCGGGGACAGGGGGAAGATGAGCAGTTCTTC.

A few counts support this clonotype. The V and J genes are TRBV11-2 and TRBJ1-6, with D unresolved. CDR3 length: 13 residues. Germline V gives CDR1 SGHAT, CDR2 FQNNGV. V lost 5 bases and J 8 bases, leaving 10 bases between the germline ends. The chain's CDR3 is CASSLRIDSPLHF. The CDR3 DNA reads as TGTGCCAGCAGCCTCCGGATCGATTCACCCCTCCACTTT.

The chain employs TRBV14 and TRBJ2-5; 10 bases agree with TRBD2. The V segment lost 2 bases and the J segment 5 bases; nucleotides outside the gene matches: 5. CDR1 is SGHDN and CDR2 is FVKESK in the germline V gene. The CDR3 consists of 15 residues. This CDR3 is CASSQIAGGFETQYF. DNA for the CDR3: TGTGCCAGCAGCCAAATAGCGGGAGGTTTCGAGACCCAGTACTTC. Together with reference TRBV14 and TRBJ2-5, the CDR3 gives the full variable domain: EAGVTQFPSHSVIEKGQTVTLRCDPISGHDNLYWYRRVMGKEIKFLLHFVKESKQDESGMPNNRFLAERTGGTYSTLKVQPAELEDSGVYFCASSQIAGGFETQYFGPGTRLLVL.

This chain uses TRBV6-5 with TRBJ2-2, with D possibly TRBD1 on 5 matching bases. V shed 0 bases and J shed 6 bases, with 11 bases lying between them. In germline, CDR1 is MNHEY, CDR2 SVGAGI. There are 15 residues in the CDR3. The CDR3, as DNA: TGTGCCAGCAGTTACTCGACTTGGGGCCCCGGGGAGCTGTTTTTT. Translating it yields CASSYSTWGPGELFF.

This clonotype was picked up many times. The chain is built from TRBV20-1 and TRBJ1-4; 8 nucleotides align to TRBD1. The CDR3 covers 14 residues. Trimming at V came to 6 bases and at J to 0 bases, leaving 3 bases not matched to a gene. Germline V gives CDR1 DFQATT, CDR2 SNEGSKA (reference sequence). For the CDR3, the DNA is TGCAGTGCAGGACAGGGATCAACTAATGAAAAACTGTTTTTT. Translation gives CSAGQGSTNEKLFF.

This clonotype was seen repeatedly, ten times or more. CDR3 nucleotide sequence: TGCAGTGCTAGCCCTGACAAGAACACTGAAGCTTTCTTT. Its protein product is CSASPDKNTEAFF. The chain joins TRBV20-1 to TRBJ1-1; D gene ambiguous. Germline assignment: CDR1 DFQATT and CDR2 SNEGSKA (reference sequence). This CDR3 has 13 residues. V lost 3 bases, J lost 1 base, and 9 bases lay in between.

This clonotype has just a few counts. The V gene is TRBV6-5, the J gene TRBJ1-1, with D perhaps matching TRBD1 (5 bases). CDR3 length: 15 residues. V lost 0 bases to trimming and J lost 4 bases, with 12 bases between them. CDR1 is MNHEY and CDR2 is SVGAGI in the germline V gene. The CDR3 coding sequence is TGTGCCAGCAGTTACTCGGGGGGTTGGGTCACTGAAGCTTTCTTT. This sequence encodes CASSYSGGWVTEAFF.